This TCR beta chain was profiled in a study of blood T cell repertoires in COVID-19. The germline gives CDR1 MNHEY, CDR2 SVGEGT. Trimming removed 6 bases from V and 10 bases from J; junction bases left unmatched: 4. The CDR3 length is 13 residues. Using immunoSEQ multiplex PCR, the repertoire was profiled, and TCRdb retains in-frame clones only, with some absent. The sample includes about 440,000 clones, approximately 90% of them seen just once. The chain carries TRBV6-2 or TRBV6-3 and TRBJ2-1; 12 bases map to TRBD1. This clonotype originated in a woman aged 18-30 years with acute COVID-19. The sample was PBMCs or T cells enriched from blood (not recorded which). The CDR3 DNA reads TGTGCCAGCAGCCAGGGACAGGGGGCAGAGCAGTTCTTC. This sequence encodes CASSQGQGAEQFF.